Shown below are 29 T cell receptor beta chains from a single sample sequenced in a study of T cells after somatic rescue of genetic block. The data were produced by immunoSEQ multiplex PCR, yet TCRdb's version contains in-frame clones alone and is incomplete. The table records 70,000 to 85,000 clones, approximately 91% of them present only once. Material for sequencing was peripheral blood mononuclear cells (PBMCs). The source of these receptors is a man aged 25 to 40.

The chain combines TRBV28 with TRBJ2-3; 9 bases match TRBD1. CDR1 MDHEN and CDR2 SYDVKM come from the germline V gene. V was clipped by 5 bases and J by 3 bases; unmatched bases: 3. This CDR3 is built from 14 residues. CDR3 sequence: CASSTGQGTDTQYF. The DNA for the CDR3 is TGTGCCAGCAGTACGGGACAGGGAACAGATACGCAGTATTTT. Variable domain in full (rest from reference TRBV28 and TRBJ2-3): DVKVTQSSRYLVKRTGEKVFLECVQDMDHENMFWYRQDPGLGLRLIYFSYDVKMKEKGDIPEGYSVSREKKERFSLILESASTNQTSMYLCASSTGQGTDTQYFGPGTRLTVL.

The CDR3 DNA is TGTGCCAGCAGTCCACTCCCCTATAGCAATCAGCCCCAGCATTTT. Its translation: CASSPLPYSNQPQHF. The chain combines TRBV6-1 with TRBJ1-5; D unclear. In germline, CDR1 is MNHNS, CDR2 SASEGT. Deletions cut 5 bases from V and 0 bases from J, with 11 bases between. This CDR3 region has 15 residues.

CDR3 loop: CASSGGVGRGTYNEQFF. CDR3 coding DNA: TGTGCCAGTAGTGGGGGCGTCGGCAGGGGCACCTACAATGAGCAGTTCTTC. V is TRBV19 and J is TRBJ2-1, with D possibly being TRBD1 (6 bases). With 5 bases removed from V and 2 bases from J, the gap between germline ends came to 19 bases. The CDR3 is 17 residues long. CDR1 is LNHDA, CDR2 SQIVND, per germline (reference sequence).

The V gene is TRBV20-1, the J gene TRBJ2-1; D gene uncertain. V gave up 6 bases and J gave up 10 bases, with 10 bases separating them. Per the germline V gene, CDR1 is DFQATT and CDR2 is SNEGSKA (reference sequence). This CDR3 spans 10 amino acids. The CDR3: CSAEKREQFF. CDR3 DNA: TGCAGTGCCGAAAAGAGAGAGCAGTTCTTC.

This rearrangement joins TRBV14 to TRBJ2-5; D is perhaps TRBD2 (5 bases). CDR1 SGHDN and CDR2 FVKESK come from the germline V gene. CDR3 length: 15 amino acids. Trimming took off 1 base at V and 8 bases at J, with 17 bases between the two ends. The CDR3 protein is CASSQGEHFGGTQYF. CDR3 DNA: TGTGCCAGCAGCCAAGGAGAACACTTCGGAGGAACCCAGTACTTC.

The CDR3: CASSQQGAGGANVLTF. The CDR3 DNA is TGTGCCAGCAGTCAACAGGGGGCTGGTGGGGCCAACGTCCTGACTTTC. V gene TRBV2 combines with J gene TRBJ2-6, with 9 bases identical to TRBD1. This CDR3 region has 16 residues. Germline V gene sequence: CDR1 SNHLY, CDR2 FYNNEI. The trim removed 5 bases at V and 3 bases at J, leaving 5 bases unmatched. The complete variable domain, with remaining parts taken from reference TRBV2 and TRBJ2-6, reads EPEVTQTPSHQVTQMGQEVILRCVPISNHLYFYWYRQILGQKVEFLVSFYNNEISEKSEIFDDQFSVERPDGSNFTLKIRSTKLEDSAMYFCASSQQGAGGANVLTFGAGSRLTVL.

The chain couples TRBV11-1 to TRBJ2-1; D perhaps matches TRBD1 (6 bases). V was shortened by 3 bases and J by 6 bases, with 15 bases between the two germline ends. Germline loops: CDR1 SGHAT, CDR2 FQDESV (reference sequence). CDR3 length: 15 residues. The CDR3 here is CASSLARGVPNEQFF. The DNA of the CDR3 is TGTGCCAGCAGCTTGGCCAGGGGAGTACCCAATGAGCAGTTCTTC.

The count of this clone is one. This chain joins TRBV5-1 and TRBJ2-7; 12 positions match TRBD1. The CDR3 runs 16 residues. With V trimmed by 4 bases and J by 3 bases, 8 bases remained unmatched. Per the germline V gene, CDR1 is SGHRS and CDR2 is YFSETQ. As DNA, the CDR3 is TGCGCCAGCAGCGAATCCGGGACAGGGGGCGTCTACGAGCAGTACTTC. Translated: CASSESGTGGVYEQYF.

The chain links TRBV15 to TRBJ1-2; unclear D gene. The CDR3 loop spans 13 amino acids. V dropped 9 bases and J dropped 2 bases, with 13 bases sitting between them. Germline loops: CDR1 LNHNV, CDR2 YYDKDF (reference sequence). CDR3 protein: CATSPKGNYGYTF. DNA of the CDR3: TGTGCCACGTCCCCGAAGGGCAACTATGGCTACACCTTC.

This clone was picked up one time. The gene calls are TRBV7-9 and TRBJ2-1, with D possibly TRBD2 on 6 matching bases. V was trimmed by 4 bases and J by 7 bases, leaving 23 bases between them. The CDR3 consists of 17 residues. In germline, CDR1 is SEHNR, CDR2 FQNEAQ (reference sequence). CDR3 DNA sequence: TGTGCCAGCAGCTATCAGTTCGGCGTCGGGAGAAGTAATGAGCAGTTCTTC. Protein: CASSYQFGVGRSNEQFF.

The chain combines TRBV7-2 with TRBJ2-1; D ambiguous. The V end was cut by 6 bases, the J end by 2 bases, with 8 bases between. Germline V lookup: CDR1 SGHTA, CDR2 FQGNSA. This CDR3 is 13 amino acids long. In nucleotides, the CDR3 is TGTGCCAGCAGTCGGGCGGCCTACAATGAGCAGTTCTTC. This encodes CASSRAAYNEQFF. Filled out from reference TRBV7-2 and TRBJ2-1, the complete variable domain reads GAGVSQSPSNKVTEKGKDVELRCDPISGHTALYWYRQSLGQGLEFLIYFQGNSAPDKSGLPSDRFSAERTGGSVSTLTIQRTQQEDSAVYLCASSRAAYNEQFFGPGTRLTVL.

The rearrangement links TRBV7-9 to TRBJ2-1; 12 nucleotides match TRBD2. This CDR3 has 17 residues. Germline values: CDR1 SEHNR, CDR2 FQNEAQ (reference sequence). Germline trimming cut 7 bases from V and 7 bases from J; bases unmatched to any gene: 14. The CDR3 loop reads CASTLRTSGKMGNEQFF. In DNA form, the CDR3 reads TGTGCCAGCACCCTCCGGACTAGCGGGAAAATGGGGAATGAGCAGTTCTTC. The variable domain in full, with the rest retrieved from reference TRBV7-9 and TRBJ2-1, is DTGVSQNPRHKITKRGQNVTFRCDPISEHNRLYWYRQTLGQGPEFLTYFQNEAQLEKSRLLSDRFSAERPKGSFSTLEIQRTEQGDSAMYLCASTLRTSGKMGNEQFFGPGTRLTVL.

The chain employs TRBV6-1 and TRBJ2-7; D unresolved. Germline V gene lookup returns CDR1 MNHNS and CDR2 SASEGT. The germline V and J ends were trimmed by 0 bases and 3 bases, with 9 bases remaining between them. The CDR3 sequence is 14 residues long. The CDR3 DNA is TGTGCCAGCAGTGAAGCGCTGGGGTTCTACGAGCAGTACTTC. Its protein is CASSEALGFYEQYF.

This clone was detected only a few times. The same CDR3 arises from other DNA sequences in this sample as well. The chain uses TRBV20-1 and TRBJ1-1; 7 nucleotides align to TRBD1. Per germline, CDR1 DFQATT and CDR2 SNEGSKA (reference sequence). J was trimmed by 4 bases and V by 4 bases; bases with no gene match: 0. The CDR3 length is 11 residues. CDR3 nucleotide sequence: TGCAGTGCTACAGGGGGCACTGAAGCTTTCTTT. The encoded protein is CSATGGTEAFF.

This chain joins TRBV4-1 and TRBJ2-7; D may be TRBD1 (6 bases). The V gene lost 0 bases and the J gene lost 12 bases, with 15 bases spanning the gap. CDR1 is MGHRA and CDR2 is YSYEKL in the germline V gene. There are 13 residues in the CDR3. The CDR3 DNA is TGCGCCAGCAGCCAAGACTCGACAGGATTAGGGTACTTC. As protein: CASSQDSTGLGYF.

The V call is TRBV6-5, the J call TRBJ2-5, with TRBD1 matching 9 bases. This CDR3 contains 15 residues. J gave up 1 base and V 2 bases, and 2 bases lay outside the gene matches. Looked up from germline, CDR1 is MNHEY and CDR2 is SVGAGI. CDR3 bases: TGTGCCAGCAGTTACGGGACAGGGATCCAAGAGACCCAGTACTTC. The encoded protein is CASSYGTGIQETQYF.

The chain recombines TRBV5-1 with TRBJ2-7; 7 bases match TRBD1. CDR1 is SGHRS and CDR2 is YFSETQ in the germline V gene. The CDR3 has 13 residues. The ends lost 7 bases at V and 2 bases at J; junction bases unmatched: 6. This CDR3 reads CASGDSIPYEQYF. For the CDR3, the DNA is TGCGCCAGCGGGGACAGTATTCCCTACGAGCAGTACTTC.

The V and J genes are TRBV28 and TRBJ2-7; 11 nucleotides agree with TRBD1. Germline V gives CDR1 MDHEN, CDR2 SYDVKM. V lost 1 base and J lost 4; bases outside the gene matches: 6. The CDR3 sequence is 16 residues long. CDR3 nucleotides: TGTGCCAGCAGTTTATCGGGGACAGGGGGGCAATACGAGCAGTACTTC. Protein: CASSLSGTGGQYEQYF.

The gene calls are TRBV6-5 and TRBJ1-2; D is ambiguous. This CDR3 has 11 residues. Germline CDR1 and CDR2: MNHEY and SVGAGI. V was shortened by 6 bases and J by 6 bases, with 8 bases between the two germline ends. The CDR3 sequence is CASRGLHGYTF. DNA of the CDR3: TGTGCCAGCAGGGGGTTACATGGCTACACCTTC.

This clone was picked up one time. The chain uses TRBV7-9 and TRBJ1-2; no clear D gene. Germline V gene data show CDR1 as SEHNR and CDR2 as FQNEAQ (reference sequence). Trimming removed 3 bases from V and 2 bases from J, with 13 bases in between. This CDR3 is 15 amino acids long. The CDR3 bases are TGTGCCAGCAGCTTCTCCTTGACTGGGAACTATGGCTACACCTTC. It is translated as CASSFSLTGNYGYTF.

The chain is built from TRBV10-1 and TRBJ2-2; D is ambiguous. V was trimmed by 6 bases and J by 0 bases, leaving 11 bases between them. The CDR3 totals 15 residues. CDR1 is WNHNN and CDR2 is SYGVQD in the germline V gene (reference sequence). DNA for the CDR3: TGCGCCAGCAGCTTAACCACGTCGAACACCGGGGAGCTGTTTTTT. Protein: CASSLTTSNTGELFF.

This clone occurred once. The genes are TRBV28 and TRBJ1-1; no reliable D call. V gave up 4 bases and J gave up 3 bases, with 6 bases separating them. Germline assignment: CDR1 MDHEN and CDR2 SYDVKM. The CDR3 spans 12 residues. The CDR3 here is CASSYLYTEAFF. CDR3 DNA sequence: TGTGCCAGCAGTTATCTATACACTGAAGCTTTCTTT.

As DNA, the CDR3 is TGTGCCAGCAGCGAACAGGGCCACGAGCAGTACTTC. This translates into CASSEQGHEQYF. This chain uses TRBV27 with TRBJ2-7; perhaps TRBD1 as D (6 bases). V lost 6 bases and J 5 bases, leaving 11 bases between the germline ends. Germline values: CDR1 MNHEY, CDR2 SMNVEV (reference sequence). This CDR3 comprises 12 residues.

This chain joins TRBV2 and TRBJ2-3, with D perhaps being TRBD1 or TRBD2 (5 bases each). Germline CDR1 and CDR2: SNHLY and FYNNEI. The V gene lost 2 bases and the J gene lost 0 bases, with 6 bases spanning the gap. The CDR3 runs 14 residues. The CDR3 coding sequence is TGTGCCAGCAGTGAATGGGGGAGCACAGATACGCAGTATTTT. Its translation: CASSEWGSTDTQYF.

The chain joins TRBV5-1 to TRBJ1-1; the D gene is possibly TRBD1 (6 bases). Trimming pared 1 base from V and 1 base from J, leaving 11 bases between. Germline V gene lookup returns CDR1 SGHRS and CDR2 YFSETQ. CDR3 length: 15 residues. The CDR3 loop is CASSLYQTGNTEAFF. The DNA of the CDR3 is TGCGCCAGCAGCTTGTACCAGACAGGGAACACTGAAGCTTTCTTT.

The chain employs TRBV7-6 and TRBJ1-1; D not certain. The CDR3 spans 12 residues. The germline V gene encodes CDR1 SGHVS and CDR2 FNYEAQ. The V end lost 5 bases, the J end lost 3 bases, and 7 bases lay between the germline ends. The CDR3 coding sequence is TGTGCCAGCAGCCCGCCCGACACTGAAGCTTTCTTT. Translating gives CASSPPDTEAFF.

The V gene is TRBV9, the J gene TRBJ1-2, with D perhaps TRBD1 (5 bases). The CDR3 is 11 residues long. Trimming took off 8 bases at V and 4 bases at J, with 9 bases between the two ends. Germline V lookup: CDR1 SGDLS, CDR2 YYNGEE. The DNA of the CDR3 is TGTGCCAGTGGGGGGTCCTATGGCTACACCTTC. It codes for CASGGSYGYTF.

This clone has just one count. The chain employs TRBV9 and TRBJ2-1; TRBD2 agrees at 10 bases. The germline V gene has CDR1 SGDLS and CDR2 YYNGEE. V lost 4 bases to trimming and J lost 8 bases; unmatched junction nucleotides: 6. The CDR3 covers 14 residues. CDR3 sequence (DNA): TGTGCCAGCAGCCGACTAGCGGGTTCCTATGAGCAGTTCTTC. It is translated as CASSRLAGSYEQFF.

The chain joins TRBV6-5 to TRBJ2-3; D is ambiguous. The CDR3 has 13 residues. Per the germline V gene, CDR1 is MNHEY and CDR2 is SVGAGI. The V end was cut by 6 bases, the J end by 4 bases, with 11 bases between. CDR3 region: CASSPGGPDTQYF. DNA of the CDR3: TGTGCCAGCAGCCCCGGCGGCCCAGATACGCAGTATTTT.